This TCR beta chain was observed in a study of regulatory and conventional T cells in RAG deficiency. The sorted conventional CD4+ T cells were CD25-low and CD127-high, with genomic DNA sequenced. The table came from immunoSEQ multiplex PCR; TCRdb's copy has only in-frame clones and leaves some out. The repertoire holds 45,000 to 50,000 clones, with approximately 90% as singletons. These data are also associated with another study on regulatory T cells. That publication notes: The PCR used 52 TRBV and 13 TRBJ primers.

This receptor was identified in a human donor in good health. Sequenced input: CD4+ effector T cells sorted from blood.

CDR3 loop: CASSSRRGQGGYTF. The CDR3 DNA reads as TGTGCCAGCAGCTCCCGGCGGGGGCAGGGTGGCTACACCTTC. The chain joins TRBV6-1 to TRBJ1-2; D may be TRBD1 (6 bases). Germline V gives CDR1 MNHNS, CDR2 SASEGT. The CDR3 runs to 14 residues. Trimming took off 6 bases at V and 7 bases at J, with 18 bases between the two ends.